The 30 T cell receptor beta chains listed next were all sequenced from one sample in a study of lung T cells in sarcoidosis with Löfgren's syndrome. From the reads, TCRdb called clonotypes with MiXCR, one entry per CDR3 protein. Of around 850 distinct CDR3 sequences listed, under 30% are singletons. The material sequenced was CD4+ T cells from bronchoalveolar lavage fluid. The receptors were sampled from a human donor with sarcoidosis (Löfgren's syndrome or another form), or a control subject (not recorded which).

This clonotype rates as medium-sized. V is TRBV12-3 or TRBV12-4 and J is TRBJ2-3; D may be TRBD2 (5 bases). There are 15 residues in the CDR3. Trimming took 3 bases from V and 7 from J, leaving 17 bases between them. As DNA, the CDR3 is TGTGCCAGCAGTTTCGGCTCCCAAGGAGGAAATACGCAGTATTTT. It yields the protein CASSFGSQGGNTQYF.

On this clonotype: One junction end does not reproduce the germline sequence, and a read error may be involved. The J gene is TRBJ2-1, the V gene TRBV3-1, with 12 bases identical to TRBD2. Per germline, CDR1 LGHDT and CDR2 YNNKEL (reference sequence). The CDR3 length is 22 residues. In nucleotides, the CDR3 is TGTGCTAGCAGCCAAGACTTCTCTAGCGGGAGGGCTCTCCCTAGCTCCTACAATAAGCAGTTCTTC. This sequence encodes CASSQDFSSGRALPSSYNKQFF.

In regard to this clonotype: A read error may produce the germline difference seen at one junction end. V and J are TRBV6-2 or TRBV6-3 and TRBJ1-1; D perhaps matches TRBD1 (6 bases). The germline V gene has CDR1 MNHEY and CDR2 SVGEGT. The CDR3 is made up of 16 amino acids. Here the CDR3 DNA reads TGTGCCAGCAGCTACTCAGGGGCGTCCTTGGACACTGAAGCTTTCTTT. Protein: CASSYSGASLDTEAFF.

This clonotype is categorized as medium-sized. The rearrangement uses TRBV29-1 and TRBJ2-5; maybe TRBD1 (5 bases). Deletions cut 2 bases from V and 2 bases from J, with 9 bases between. This CDR3 region has 13 residues. The germline V gene has CDR1 SQVTM and CDR2 ANQGSEA. CDR3: CSVEQTAQETQYF. CDR3 DNA: TGCAGCGTTGAACAGACAGCTCAAGAGACCCAGTACTTC.

This clonotype is labeled as large. The chain joins TRBV7-6 to TRBJ1-5; D is unclear. V was clipped by 1 base and J by 7 bases, with 14 bases between them. The CDR3 is made up of 15 amino acids. Germline CDR1 and CDR2: SGHVS and FNYEAQ. CDR3 coding DNA: TGTGCCAGCAGCTTAGACCCCAACCCCGGACAGCCCCAGCATTTT. Encoded protein: CASSLDPNPGQPQHF.

Concerning this clonotype itself: This CDR3 fails to terminate in the conserved phenylalanine or tryptophan, so it likely reflects a read error. Here the CDR3 reads CASSSGGEGKQFL. CDR3 sequence (DNA): TGCGCCAGCAGCTCGGGAGGAGAGGGTAAGCAGTTCCTC. The chain uses TRBV11-2 and TRBJ2-1, with 7 bases identical to TRBD2. The CDR3 spans 13 residues. Per germline, CDR1 SGHAT and CDR2 FQNNGV.

On this clonotype: It is likely a read error, because the conserved phenylalanine at the end of the CDR3 is missing. The chain recombines TRBV12-3 or TRBV12-4 with TRBJ2-5; D remains unclear. CDR3 size: 12 residues. V was trimmed by 7 bases and J by 7 bases, leaving 13 bases between them. The CDR3 DNA sequence: TGTGCCAGCACGAGACTCCCGGGGACCCAGTACCTC. This gives the protein CASTRLPGTQYL.

Sample share makes this clonotype medium-sized. This chain connects TRBV11-2 to TRBJ2-7; D call uncertain. This CDR3 comprises 16 residues. V gave up 1 base and J gave up 6 bases, with 19 bases separating them. Germline V gene lookup returns CDR1 SGHAT and CDR2 FQNNGV. CDR3: CASSLGLGLLGSEQYF. CDR3 DNA: TGTGCCAGCAGCTTAGGGTTGGGTCTCCTCGGATCCGAGCAGTACTTC.

This clonotype has at least ten counts. The chain joins TRBV7-3 to TRBJ2-3, with D unresolved. V was cut by 4 bases and J by 0 bases, with 11 bases left in between. The CDR3 covers 15 residues. Per germline, CDR1 SGHTA and CDR2 FQGTGA. Written as DNA, the CDR3 is TGTGCCAGCAGCTCCCAATCCTCTAGCACAGATACGCAGTATTTT. The encoded protein is CASSSQSSSTDTQYF. Drawing the rest from reference TRBV7-3 and TRBJ2-3, the complete variable domain is GAGVSQTPSNKVTEKGKYVELRCDPISGHTALYWYRQSLGQGPEFLIYFQGTGAADDSGLPNDRFFAVRPEGSVSTLKIQRTERGDSAVYLCASSSQSSSTDTQYFGPGTRLTVL.

By share of the sample, this clonotype is large. CDR3 sequence: CASSATDLQTQYF. The CDR3 DNA reads as TGTGCCAGCAGCGCGACTGACTTACAGACCCAGTACTTC. The genes are TRBV7-8 and TRBJ2-5, with D unresolved. Trimming removed 5 bases at V and 6 bases at J, with 13 bases between. Germline V gene lookup returns CDR1 SGHVS and CDR2 FQNEAQ. The CDR3 contains 13 residues.

In its sample, this clonotype ranks as medium-sized. The chain employs TRBV10-3 and TRBJ1-3, with TRBD1 as a possible D gene (5 bases). Trimming took 3 bases from V and 0 from J, leaving 12 bases between them. In germline, CDR1 is ENHRY, CDR2 SYGVKD. CDR3 length: 16 amino acids. The CDR3 coding sequence is TGTGCCATCAGTGAACCGGGACGGAGCTCTGGAAACACCATATATTTT. This codes for CAISEPGRSSGNTIYF.

On this clonotype: One end of the junction varies from germline; a read error may be responsible. This rearrangement joins TRBV29-1 to TRBJ2-1, with a possible D match to TRBD2 (5 bases). CDR3 size: 14 residues. The germline V gene has CDR1 SQVTM and CDR2 ANQGSEA. CDR3 nucleotide sequence: TGCAGCGGAATACTAGTAAGCTCCTACAATGAGCGGTTCTTC. Translating gives CSGILVSSYNERFF.

This clonotype is judged large. The CDR3 sequence is CAISDPGVLNTEAFF. CDR3 nucleotide sequence: TGTGCCATCAGTGACCCAGGGGTGCTGAACACTGAAGCTTTCTTT. V is TRBV10-3 and J is TRBJ1-1; TRBD1 might be the D (6 bases). This CDR3 comprises 15 residues. Germline V CDR1 and CDR2: ENHRY, SYGVKD. Trimming left V 3 bases short and J 0 bases short, with 11 bases between.

This clonotype is medium-sized. The chain carries TRBV6-1 and TRBJ1-6, with 7 positions matching TRBD1. Germline V gives CDR1 MNHNS, CDR2 SASEGT. This CDR3 has 16 residues. V trimming: 0 bases; J trimming: 9 bases; junction bases outside the gene matches: 8. CDR3 nucleotide sequence: TGTGCCAGCAGTGAAGCTGGTCCGACAGGGAGTTCACCCCTCCACTTT. It encodes CASSEAGPTGSSPLHF.

By its share, this clonotype is large (0.1 to 1%). The chain is built from TRBV7-2 and TRBJ2-1; weak D call: TRBD2 (5 bases). Germline V gene lookup returns CDR1 SGHTA and CDR2 FQGNSA. The CDR3 covers 16 residues. Trimming shortened V by 4 bases and J by 0 bases, and 13 bases separated the two germline ends. The CDR3 coding sequence is TGTGCCAGCAGCTCCCAAGCGGATAGCTCCTACAATGAGCAGTTCTTC. Translating it yields CASSSQADSSYNEQFF.

This clonotype was detected a few times. A read error may account for a junction end that differs from germline. J is TRBJ2-1 and V is TRBV6-6; maybe TRBD2 (5 bases). The germline V gene encodes CDR1 MNHNY and CDR2 SVGAGI (reference sequence). This CDR3 has 13 amino acids. The CDR3 nucleotides are TGTGTCAGCAGTTACGATTTCCTCGGGGAGCAATTCTTC. Residues: CVSSYDFLGEQFF.

This clonotype was found many times. V and J are TRBV29-1 and TRBJ2-1; 7 bases are shared with TRBD2. J gave up 8 bases and V 5 bases, and 6 bases lay outside the gene matches. Germline V gene lookup returns CDR1 SQVTM and CDR2 ANQGSEA. The CDR3 consists of 12 residues. The CDR3 coding sequence is TGCAGCGTTTTGGGGGAGGGTTATGAGCAGTTCTTC. It specifies CSVLGEGYEQFF.

A note on this clonotype: This sequence may be a read error, since a much larger clone differs from it by one base. V is TRBV30 and J is TRBJ2-7; D perhaps matches TRBD1 (6 bases). Germline CDR1 and CDR2: GTSNPN and SVGIG (reference sequence). CDR3 length: 12 amino acids. The CDR3: CDSNRVVDEQYF. CDR3 DNA sequence: TGTGACTCCAACAGGGTGGTGGACGAGCAGTACTTC.

The chain couples TRBV14 to TRBJ1-5, with 9 nucleotides matching TRBD1. The CDR3 runs 15 residues. After removal of 3 bases from V and 12 bases from J, the junction contained 12 bases not matched to a gene. The V gene's germline CDR1 is SGHDN and CDR2 FVKESK. The CDR3 nucleotides are TGTGCCAGCAGCCAGACGGGGGGACAGGGTGCGCTCCAGCATTTT. Protein: CASSQTGGQGALQHF.

This chain joins TRBV20-1 and TRBJ2-7; 10 nucleotides agree with TRBD2. The germline V gene has CDR1 DFQATT and CDR2 SNEGSKA (reference sequence). The CDR3 sequence is 13 residues long. The V segment lost 5 bases and the J segment 5 bases; nucleotides outside the gene matches: 6. The CDR3 loop reads CSAGGGLANEQYF. The CDR3 nucleotides read TGCAGTGCTGGAGGGGGACTAGCGAACGAGCAGTACTTC.

This chain uses TRBV11-3 with TRBJ2-3; D may be TRBD1 (5 bases). CDR3 length: 12 residues. Germline V gene lookup returns CDR1 SGHNT and CDR2 YENEEA. V dropped 5 bases and J dropped 5 bases, with 8 bases sitting between them. CDR3: CASSLQGDTQYF. The DNA for the CDR3 is TGTGCCAGCAGCCTCCAGGGAGATACGCAGTATTTT.

Within the sample, this clonotype is medium-sized (0.01 to 0.1%). The J gene is TRBJ2-1, the V gene TRBV18; perhaps TRBD1 as D (5 bases). CDR1 is KGHSH, CDR2 LQKENI, per germline. The CDR3 runs to 15 residues. V lost 4 bases and J 0 bases, leaving 10 bases between the germline ends. The CDR3: CASSQDSSSYNEQFF. The CDR3 region has the DNA TGTGCCAGCTCACAAGACAGCAGCTCCTACAATGAGCAGTTCTTC.

The DNA for the CDR3 is TGTGCCAGCAGCTCCCCGGGACAGGGCGGAGATACGCAGTATTTT. Protein sequence: CASSSPGQGGDTQYF. V and J are TRBV3-1 and TRBJ2-3, with 9 bases aligning to TRBD1. This CDR3 comprises 15 residues. Trimming cost V 5 bases and J 5 bases; bases outside gene matches: 8. Germline V lookup: CDR1 LGHDT, CDR2 YNNKEL (reference sequence).

By its share, this clonotype is large. The chain joins TRBV28 to TRBJ2-7; possibly TRBD1 for D (5 bases). The CDR3 extends over 13 amino acids. CDR1 and CDR2 (germline): MDHEN, SYDVKM. Trimming shortened V by 5 bases and J by 1 base, and 9 bases separated the two germline ends. The CDR3 region has the DNA TGTGCCAGCAGTATTGACAGTTCCTACGAGCAGTACGTC. It is translated as CASSIDSSYEQYV.

By sample fraction, this clonotype is large. The chain couples TRBV2 to TRBJ2-3; unclear D gene. CDR1 is SNHLY and CDR2 is FYNNEI in the germline V gene. The CDR3 contains 13 residues. V dropped 4 bases and J dropped 2 bases, with 7 bases sitting between them. The CDR3 sequence: CASSGDNTDTQYF. DNA for the CDR3: TGTGCCAGCAGTGGAGACAACACAGATACGCAGTATTTT.

This clonotype is medium-sized in the sample. The gene calls are TRBV7-9 and TRBJ2-3, with unresolved D. Trimming shortened V by 2 bases and J by 5 bases, and 5 bases separated the two germline ends. In germline, CDR1 is SEHNR, CDR2 FQNEAQ (reference sequence). The CDR3 consists of 12 residues. CDR3 region: CASSLWVDTQYF. CDR3 bases: TGTGCCAGCAGCTTATGGGTAGATACGCAGTATTTT. Full variable domain (remainder filled in from reference TRBV7-9 and TRBJ2-3): DTGVSQNPRHKITKRGQNVTFRCDPISEHNRLYWYRQTLGQGPEFLTYFQNEAQLEKSRLLSDRFSAERPKGSFSTLEIQRTEQGDSAMYLCASSLWVDTQYFGPGTRLTVL.

This clonotype rates as large. The rearrangement joins TRBV20-1 to TRBJ2-5; the match to TRBD2 covers 9 bases. Losses at the gene ends were 4 bases for V and 4 bases for J; bases not matched to a gene: 7. Germline CDR1 and CDR2: DFQATT and SNEGSKA (reference sequence). The length of the CDR3 is 14 residues. The CDR3 is CSANSGSAGETQYF. The CDR3 DNA reads as TGCAGTGCTAATAGCGGGAGCGCGGGAGAGACCCAGTACTTC.

This clonotype is hyperexpanded within its sample. The V and J genes are TRBV4-1 and TRBJ2-1; either TRBD1 or TRBD2 may supply D (5 bases each). Trimming cost V 0 bases and J 8 bases, with 8 bases left between them. The CDR3 runs to 13 residues. Germline CDR1 reads MGHRA; CDR2 reads YSYEKL. The CDR3 DNA is TGCGCCAGCAGCCAAGAAGAGGGGTATGAGCAGTTCTTC. It codes for CASSQEEGYEQFF.

As regards this clonotype: Relative to the germline gene, one junction end is altered; a read error may explain this. The chain employs TRBV4-3 and TRBJ2-1, with 9 bases lining up with TRBD2. The germline V gene encodes CDR1 LGHNA and CDR2 YSLEER. The CDR3 runs 17 residues. The CDR3 DNA sequence: TGCGCCAGCAGCCAAGATCTCCCTAGCGGGGCCTACAATGGGCAGTTCTTC. Protein: CASSQDLPSGAYNGQFF.

This clonotype counts as large. This chain uses TRBV19 with TRBJ2-3; TRBD2 aligns across 8 bases. V was pared by 6 bases and J by 4 bases, with 6 bases of the junction left unmatched. CDR1 and CDR2 (germline): LNHDA, SQIVND (reference sequence). This CDR3 is 14 amino acids long. DNA for the CDR3: TGTGCCAGTAGCACGACTAGCGACTCAGATACGCAGTATTTT. Protein sequence: CASSTTSDSDTQYF.